These 21 T cell receptor beta chains were all obtained from the same sample, sequenced in a study of Ad26.COV2.S vaccination and SARS-CoV-2 variants. TCRdb's table, derived via immunoSEQ multiplex PCR, lists solely in-frame clones and lacks some. The table records 250,000 or so clones, about 83% of them present only once. Treatment noted: about 20 received Ad26.COV2.S at low or high dose, single or two shots; a few received placebo; per-sample allocation not given. Samples analyzed were those drawn on day 63 after the first vaccine or placebo injection. Sample: peripheral blood, taken in a trial of Ad26.COV2.S vaccine versus placebo. The receptor source for this set is a person between 18 and 60 years old who received the Ad26.COV2.S COVID-19 vaccine or a placebo.

This clone was counted a few times. This chain uses TRBV6-4 with TRBJ2-2; D remains ambiguous. Trimming removed 3 bases at V and 0 bases at J, with 11 bases between. The CDR3 runs 16 residues. Germline V gene sequence: CDR1 MRHNA, CDR2 SNTAGT. CDR3 residues: CASSEVWSPNTGELFF. The CDR3 nucleotides are TGTGCCAGCAGTGAAGTGTGGTCCCCGAACACCGGGGAGCTGTTTTTT.

For this clone: A single base separates this from a much larger clone, so it may be a read error. The chain joins TRBV6-5 to TRBJ2-7; possible D gene TRBD1, 5 bases. Germline V lookup: CDR1 MNHEY, CDR2 SVGAGI. The CDR3 is 15 residues long. The V and J ends lost 4 bases and 2 bases respectively, with 15 bases between them. Here the CDR3 reads CASSSEAGNPYEQYF. DNA for the CDR3: TGTGCCAGCAGTTCTGAGGCAGGGAATCCCTACGAGCAGTACTTC.

The chain employs TRBV7-3 and TRBJ2-1; TRBD2 matches 7 bases. V shed 3 bases, J shed 2 bases, and the junction held 4 bases outside the gene matches. Germline CDR1 SGHTA, CDR2 FQGTGA. The CDR3 is 15 amino acids. Here the CDR3 reads CASSLSGGTYNEQFF. In nucleotides, the CDR3 is TGTGCCAGCAGCTTGTCCGGGGGGACCTACAATGAGCAGTTCTTC. The full variable domain, completed using reference TRBV7-3 and TRBJ2-1, is GAGVSQTPSNKVTEKGKYVELRCDPISGHTALYWYRQSLGQGPEFLIYFQGTGAADDSGLPNDRFFAVRPEGSVSTLKIQRTERGDSAVYLCASSLSGGTYNEQFFGPGTRLTVL.

The chain is built from TRBV15 and TRBJ1-5; 10 bases are shared with TRBD1. This CDR3 has 17 residues. J lost 5 bases, V lost 4 bases, and 11 bases had no gene match. Germline V CDR1 and CDR2: LNHNV, YYDKDF (reference sequence). CDR3 loop: CATSKGNPGQGYQPQHF. In DNA form, the CDR3 reads TGTGCCACCAGCAAGGGAAATCCGGGACAGGGGTATCAGCCCCAGCATTTT.

This clone was counted once. The chain is built from TRBV3-1 (or the pseudogene TRBV3-2) and TRBJ2-5, with D possibly matching TRBD1 (5 bases). V lost 3 bases to trimming and J lost 5 bases, with 13 bases between them. The germline V gene encodes CDR1 LGHDT and CDR2 YNNKEL (reference sequence). The CDR3 covers 14 residues. DNA for the CDR3: TGTGCCAGCAGCCACCTAGGGGCCCGGGAGACCCAGTACTTC. Amino acid sequence: CASSHLGARETQYF.

J is TRBJ1-1 and V is TRBV9; D ambiguous. CDR1 SGDLS and CDR2 YYNGEE come from the germline V gene. V was shortened by 1 base and J by 0 bases, with 10 bases between the two germline ends. The CDR3 is 15 amino acids. The CDR3 sequence is CASSVSPSLNTEAFF. CDR3 in DNA: TGTGCCAGCAGCGTATCCCCCTCCTTGAACACTGAAGCTTTCTTT.

This chain links TRBV3-1 (or the pseudogene TRBV3-2) with TRBJ2-4; no clear D gene. The V gene's germline CDR1 is LGHDT and CDR2 YNNKEL (reference sequence). CDR3 length: 14 residues. V lost 4 bases to trimming and J lost 1 base, with 8 bases between them. CDR3 residues: CASSPHRAKNIQYF. The CDR3 DNA reads TGTGCCAGCAGCCCCCATCGGGCCAAAAACATTCAGTACTTC.

Only one count was recorded for this clone. The chain carries TRBV29-1 and TRBJ2-1; 11 bases are shared with TRBD1. The germline gives CDR1 SQVTM, CDR2 ANQGSEA. V was clipped by 0 bases and J by 3 bases; unmatched bases: 4. The CDR3 has 16 amino acids. The CDR3 DNA reads as TGCAGCGTTGAAGATCGGGGGACAGGGGGCTACAATGAGCAGTTCTTC. It encodes CSVEDRGTGGYNEQFF.

This sequence joins TRBV11-2 and TRBJ2-5, with a weak D call TRBD1 (5 bases). The ends were cut back, 5 bases at V and 5 bases at J, with 15 bases in the middle. The CDR3 length is 14 residues. Germline V gene sequence: CDR1 SGHAT, CDR2 FQNNGV. The CDR3: CASSPPWGRETQYF. CDR3 in DNA: TGTGCCAGCAGCCCACCGTGGGGCAGGGAGACCCAGTACTTC. Filled out from reference TRBV11-2 and TRBJ2-5, the complete variable domain reads EAGVAQSPRYKIIEKRQSVAFWCNPISGHATLYWYQQILGQGPKLLIQFQNNGVVDDSQLPKDRFSAERLKGVDSTLKIQPAKLEDSAVYLCASSPPWGRETQYFGPGTRLLVL.

A single count supports this clone. DNA for the CDR3: TGTGCCAGCAGCTTATCTAGTATGGATGAGCAGTTCTTC. Translation gives CASSLSSMDEQFF. The rearrangement joins TRBV11-2 to TRBJ2-1; no reliable D call. CDR3 length: 13 residues. The V end was cut by 2 bases, the J end by 8 bases, with 10 bases between. Germline lookup yields CDR1 SGHAT and CDR2 FQNNGV.

The rearrangement joins TRBV6-4 to TRBJ2-3; possibly TRBD1 for D (7 bases). Trimming took 2 bases from V and 4 from J, leaving 13 bases between them. Germline V lookup: CDR1 MRHNA, CDR2 SNTAGT. The length of the CDR3 is 15 residues. The CDR3 here is CASSDQGGASDTQYF. The CDR3 DNA reads as TGTGCCAGCAGTGACCAGGGGGGCGCCTCAGATACGCAGTATTTT.

This clone was observed once. The chain links TRBV29-1 to TRBJ1-2; no clear D. Germline V gene lookup returns CDR1 SQVTM and CDR2 ANQGSEA. This CDR3 spans 11 amino acids. The V end lost 1 base, the J end lost 12 bases, and 12 bases lay between the germline ends. The CDR3 spells CSVEGTTPHTF. CDR3 coding DNA: TGCAGCGTTGAAGGGACCACGCCCCACACCTTC.

V and J are TRBV7-8 and TRBJ2-7; D may be TRBD1 (5 bases). This CDR3 region has 15 residues. Germline loops: CDR1 SGHVS, CDR2 FQNEAQ. Trimming pared 5 bases from V and 2 bases from J, leaving 16 bases between. The CDR3 loop is CASSADIQLPYEQYV. CDR3 DNA sequence: TGTGCCAGCAGCGCGGACATTCAATTGCCCTACGAGCAGTACGTC.

This rearrangement joins TRBV5-1 to TRBJ2-1, with 9 nucleotides matching TRBD1. The CDR3 extends over 15 amino acids. Germline CDR1 SGHRS, CDR2 YFSETQ. The trim removed 5 bases at V and 10 bases at J, leaving 13 bases unmatched. CDR3 residues: CASRLPYRGRSEQFF. In DNA form, the CDR3 reads TGCGCCAGCAGACTCCCATACAGGGGGCGAAGCGAGCAGTTCTTC.

CDR3 sequence: CASSAVGTVYNEQFF. The CDR3 DNA sequence: TGTGCCAGCAGCGCCGTGGGGACAGTCTACAATGAGCAGTTCTTC. The chain is built from TRBV9 and TRBJ2-1; 7 nucleotides align to TRBD1. Germline V lookup: CDR1 SGDLS, CDR2 YYNGEE. V dropped 3 bases and J dropped 3; count of bases not matched to a gene: 6. This CDR3 is 15 amino acids long. Filled out from reference TRBV9 and TRBJ2-1, the complete variable domain reads DSGVTQTPKHLITATGQRVTLRCSPRSGDLSVYWYQQSLDQGLQFLIQYYNGEERAKGNILERFSAQQFPDLHSELNLSSLELGDSALYFCASSAVGTVYNEQFFGPGTRLTVL.

V and J are TRBV29-1 and TRBJ2-2; 9 bases are shared with TRBD2. The CDR3 has 16 residues. Germline CDR1 is SQVTM and CDR2 is ANQGSEA. Trimming at V came to 4 bases and at J to 1 base, leaving 7 bases not matched to a gene. CDR3 amino acids: CSVGLLAGLNTGELFF. In nucleotides, the CDR3 is TGCAGCGTTGGGTTGCTAGCGGGATTGAACACCGGGGAGCTGTTTTTT.

V usage is TRBV18 and J usage is TRBJ1-3, with unresolved D. The germline CDR1 and CDR2 sequences are KGHSH and LQKENI. V was clipped by 1 base and J by 3 bases, with 10 bases between them. The CDR3 length is 15 residues. The CDR3, as DNA: TGTGCCAGCTCACCACTCCCTGAGGGTGGAAACACCATATATTTT. Protein product: CASSPLPEGGNTIYF.

This chain uses TRBV6-6 with TRBJ2-5; TRBD2 matches at 14 bases. The CDR3 contains 16 residues. After removal of 7 bases from V and 7 bases from J, the junction contained 11 bases not matched to a gene. From germline, CDR1 is MNHNY and CDR2 SVGAGI (reference sequence). This CDR3 is CASNSGTSGRRVTQYF. The CDR3 bases are TGTGCCAGCAACTCCGGGACTAGCGGGAGAAGAGTGACCCAGTACTTC.

Note on this clone: One end of the junction varies from germline; a read error may be responsible. V gene TRBV7-7 combines with J gene TRBJ2-2, with D possibly being TRBD1 or TRBD2 (6 bases each). CDR3 size: 14 residues. Germline CDR1 SSHAT, CDR2 FNYEAQ (reference sequence). This chain's CDR3 is CASSWGADTGELFF. CDR3 DNA: TGTGCTAGCAGCTGGGGGGCTGACACCGGGGAGCTGTTTTTT.

The chain uses TRBV5-8 and TRBJ2-7; no reliable D call. The V and J ends lost 3 bases and 7 bases respectively, with 11 bases between them. The CDR3 sequence is 12 residues long. The germline V gene has CDR1 SGHTS and CDR2 YDEGEE. CDR3 in DNA: TGTGCCAGCAGCTCGAGTACGAGGGAGCAGTACTTC. Residues: CASSSSTREQYF. The complete variable domain, with remaining parts taken from reference TRBV5-8 and TRBJ2-7, reads EAGVTQSPTHLIKTRGQQATLRCSPISGHTSVYWYQQALGLGLQFLLWYDEGEERNRGNFPPRFSGRQFPNYSSELNVNALELEDSALYLCASSSSTREQYFGPGTRLTVT.

This clone was detected only once. The CDR3 coding sequence is TGTGCCAGCAGAGTGGGCAATCAGCCCCAGCATTTT. Translation: CASRVGNQPQHF. The chain combines TRBV6-6 with TRBJ1-5; no firm D call. Per germline, CDR1 MNHNY and CDR2 SVGAGI (reference sequence). Trimming left V 6 bases short and J 2 bases short, with 5 bases between. This CDR3 contains 12 residues.